The clone carrying this T cell receptor (beta chain) was seen a handful of times. What it binds is unknown. This CDR3 has 15 residues. Germline lookup yields CDR1 MNHNY and CDR2 SVGAGI (reference sequence). V was pared by 6 bases and J by 6 bases, with 15 bases between. TCRdb passed the reads through MiXCR, listing each CDR3 protein once. The profile shows roughly 300,000 distinct CDR3 sequences, more than 9% of them singletons. This sample is part of a study of T cell repertoires in cytomegalovirus infection. Study-level findings and limits: Across the ex vivo response, the dominant clonotypes were HLA-C-restricted CMV-specific TCR beta clonotypes. Accumulated public TCR beta family frequency recognized individuals carrying CMV together with the relevant HLA.

The rearrangement joins TRBV6-6 to TRBJ1-6, with D perhaps matching TRBD1 (6 bases). The TCR was taken from a human donor in good health (CMV status not recorded). Some clones in this sample may be carry-over from other donors' samples. The sequenced sample was PBMCs. The CDR3 sequence: CASRPTSRGNSPLHF. The CDR3 DNA reads as TGTGCCAGCAGGCCAACCAGCAGGGGTAATTCACCCCTCCACTTT.